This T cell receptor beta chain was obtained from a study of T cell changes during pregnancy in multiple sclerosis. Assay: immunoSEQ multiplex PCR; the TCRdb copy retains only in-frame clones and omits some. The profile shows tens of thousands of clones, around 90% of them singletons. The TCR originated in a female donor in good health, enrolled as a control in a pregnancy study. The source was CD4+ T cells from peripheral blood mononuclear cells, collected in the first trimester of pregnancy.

The CDR3: CASSSAGTVIQETQYF. For the CDR3, the DNA is TGCGCCAGCAGCTCGGCCGGGACAGTGATACAAGAGACCCAGTACTTC. V usage is TRBV5-1 and J usage is TRBJ2-5, with 7 positions matching TRBD1. Germline CDR1 is SGHRS and CDR2 is YFSETQ. This CDR3 spans 16 amino acids. V lost 3 bases to trimming and J lost 2 bases; unmatched junction nucleotides: 10.